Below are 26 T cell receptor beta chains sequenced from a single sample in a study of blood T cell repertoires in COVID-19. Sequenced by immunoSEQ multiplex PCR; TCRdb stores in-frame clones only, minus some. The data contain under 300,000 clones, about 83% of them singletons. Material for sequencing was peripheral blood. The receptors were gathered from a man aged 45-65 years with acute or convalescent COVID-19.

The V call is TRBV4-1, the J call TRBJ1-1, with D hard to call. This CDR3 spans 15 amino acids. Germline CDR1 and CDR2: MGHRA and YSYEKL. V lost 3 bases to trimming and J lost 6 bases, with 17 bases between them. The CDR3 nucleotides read TGCGCCAGCAGCCACCTCCGGTCGCTAGGCGCTGAAGCTTTCTTT. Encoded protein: CASSHLRSLGAEAFF.

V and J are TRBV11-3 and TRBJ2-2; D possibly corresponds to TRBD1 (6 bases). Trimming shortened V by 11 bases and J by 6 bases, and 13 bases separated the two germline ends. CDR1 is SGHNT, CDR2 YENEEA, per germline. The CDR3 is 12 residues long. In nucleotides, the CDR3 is TGTGCCGGACAGTCCAGGGCCGGGGAGCTGTTTTTT. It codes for CAGQSRAGELFF. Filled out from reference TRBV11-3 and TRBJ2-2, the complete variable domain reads EAGVVQSPRYKIIEKKQPVAFWCNPISGHNTLYWYLQNLGQGPELLIRYENEEAVDDSQLPKDRFSAERLKGVDSTLKIQPAELGDSAVYLCAGQSRAGELFFGEGSRLTVL.

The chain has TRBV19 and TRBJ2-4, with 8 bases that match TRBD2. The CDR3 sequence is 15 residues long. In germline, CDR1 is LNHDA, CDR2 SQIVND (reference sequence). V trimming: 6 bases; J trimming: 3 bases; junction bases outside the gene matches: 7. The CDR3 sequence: CASREAGTSKNIQYF. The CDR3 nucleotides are TGTGCCAGTAGGGAAGCCGGGACTAGCAAAAACATTCAGTACTTC.

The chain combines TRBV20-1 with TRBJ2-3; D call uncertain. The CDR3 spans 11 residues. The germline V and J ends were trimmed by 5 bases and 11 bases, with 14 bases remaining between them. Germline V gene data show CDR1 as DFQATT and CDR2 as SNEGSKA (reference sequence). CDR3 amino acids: CSAPSQNQQYF. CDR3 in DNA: TGCAGTGCTCCTTCCCAGAACCAGCAGTATTTT.

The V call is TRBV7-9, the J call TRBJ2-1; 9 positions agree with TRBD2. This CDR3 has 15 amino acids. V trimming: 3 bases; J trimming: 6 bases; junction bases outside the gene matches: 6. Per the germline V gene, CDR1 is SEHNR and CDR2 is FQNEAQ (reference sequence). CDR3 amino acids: CASSFSSGRRNEQFF. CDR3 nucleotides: TGTGCCAGCAGCTTTAGTAGCGGGAGACGCAATGAGCAGTTCTTC.

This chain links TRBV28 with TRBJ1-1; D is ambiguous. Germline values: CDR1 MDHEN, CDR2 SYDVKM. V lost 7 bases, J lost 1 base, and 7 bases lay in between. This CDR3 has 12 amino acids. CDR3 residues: CASTVQNTEAFF. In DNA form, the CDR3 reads TGTGCCAGCACTGTACAGAACACTGAAGCTTTCTTT.

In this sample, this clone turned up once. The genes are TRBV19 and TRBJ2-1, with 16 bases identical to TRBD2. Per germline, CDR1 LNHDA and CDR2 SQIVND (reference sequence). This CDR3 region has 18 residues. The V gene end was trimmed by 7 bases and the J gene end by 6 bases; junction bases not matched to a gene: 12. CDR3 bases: TGTGCCAGTACCCCGGGACTAGCGGGAGGGCAAATGAGCAATGAGCAGTTCTTC. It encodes CASTPGLAGGQMSNEQFF.

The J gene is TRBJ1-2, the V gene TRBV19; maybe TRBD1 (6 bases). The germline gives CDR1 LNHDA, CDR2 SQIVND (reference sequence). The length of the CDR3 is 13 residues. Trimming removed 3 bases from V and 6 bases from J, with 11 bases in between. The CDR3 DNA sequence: TGTGCCAGTAGTATTCAGACAGGAAATGGCTACACCTTC. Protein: CASSIQTGNGYTF.

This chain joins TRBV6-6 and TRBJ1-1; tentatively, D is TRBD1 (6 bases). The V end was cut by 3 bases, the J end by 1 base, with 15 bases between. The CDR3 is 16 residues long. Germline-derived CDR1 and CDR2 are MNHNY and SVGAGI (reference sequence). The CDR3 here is CASSYPHGTTNTEAFF. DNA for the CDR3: TGTGCCAGCAGTTATCCTCACGGGACAACGAACACTGAAGCTTTCTTT.

The CDR3 coding sequence is TGCGCCAGCAGCCGGCCGCAGACAGGGGGTAGCACTGAAGCTTTCTTT. The encoded protein is CASSRPQTGGSTEAFF. The rearrangement links TRBV5-1 to TRBJ1-1; 9 bases match TRBD1. CDR1 is SGHRS and CDR2 is YFSETQ in the germline V gene. V shed 4 bases and J 4 bases; nucleotides not matched to a gene: 11. The CDR3 is made up of 16 amino acids.

CDR3 amino acids: CASSPGGRGPYNEQFF. CDR3 nucleotide sequence: TGCGCCAGCAGCCCCGGTGGGAGGGGACCCTACAATGAGCAGTTCTTC. The V call is TRBV5-1, the J call TRBJ2-1; 7 nucleotides align to TRBD2. The CDR3 extends over 16 amino acids. The germline V gene encodes CDR1 SGHRS and CDR2 YFSETQ. V was clipped by 4 bases and J by 2 bases; unmatched bases: 9.

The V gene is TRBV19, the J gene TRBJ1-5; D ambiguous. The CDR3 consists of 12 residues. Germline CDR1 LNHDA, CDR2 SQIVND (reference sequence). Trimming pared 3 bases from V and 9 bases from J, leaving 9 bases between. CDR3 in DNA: TGTGCCAGTAGTATTTGGGAGTCGCCCCAGCATTTT. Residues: CASSIWESPQHF.

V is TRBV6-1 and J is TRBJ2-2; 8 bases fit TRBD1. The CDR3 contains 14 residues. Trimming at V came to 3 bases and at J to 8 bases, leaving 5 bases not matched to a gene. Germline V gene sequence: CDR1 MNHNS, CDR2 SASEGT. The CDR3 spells CASSEQGASGELFF. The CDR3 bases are TGTGCCAGCAGTGAGCAGGGGGCTTCTGGGGAGCTGTTTTTT.

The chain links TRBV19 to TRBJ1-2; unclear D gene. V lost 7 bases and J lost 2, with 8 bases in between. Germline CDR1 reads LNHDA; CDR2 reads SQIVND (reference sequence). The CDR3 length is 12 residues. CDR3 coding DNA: TGTGCCAGTACCGGGGAGAACTATGGCTACACCTTC. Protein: CASTGENYGYTF.

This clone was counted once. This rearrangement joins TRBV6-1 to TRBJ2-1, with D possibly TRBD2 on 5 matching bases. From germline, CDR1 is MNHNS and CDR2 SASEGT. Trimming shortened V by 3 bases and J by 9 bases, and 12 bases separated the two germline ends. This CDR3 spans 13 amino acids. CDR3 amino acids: CASSEDFGGEQFF. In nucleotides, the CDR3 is TGTGCCAGCAGTGAGGACTTCGGAGGTGAGCAGTTCTTC.

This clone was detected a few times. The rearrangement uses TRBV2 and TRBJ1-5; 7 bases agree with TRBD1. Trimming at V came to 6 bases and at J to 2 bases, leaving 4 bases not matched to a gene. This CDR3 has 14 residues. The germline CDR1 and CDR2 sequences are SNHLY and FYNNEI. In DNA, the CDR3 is TGTGCCAGCAGAACCGGGACAGGCAATCAGCCCCAGCATTTT. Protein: CASRTGTGNQPQHF.

The CDR3 DNA reads TGTGCCAGCAGCTTAGTCGTTCGGGGAGGGGAGCTGTTTTTT. Residues: CASSLVVRGGELFF. This chain connects TRBV7-6 to TRBJ2-2; weak D call: TRBD2 (5 bases). V lost 1 base and J 8 bases, leaving 11 bases between the germline ends. CDR1 SGHVS and CDR2 FNYEAQ come from the germline V gene. This CDR3 has 14 residues. Full variable domain (outside the CDR3, taken from reference TRBV7-6 and TRBJ2-2): GAGVSQSPRYKVTKRGQDVALRCDPISGHVSLYWYRQALGQGPEFLTYFNYEAQQDKSGLPNDRFSAERPEGSISTLTIQRTEQRDSAMYRCASSLVVRGGELFFGEGSRLTVL.

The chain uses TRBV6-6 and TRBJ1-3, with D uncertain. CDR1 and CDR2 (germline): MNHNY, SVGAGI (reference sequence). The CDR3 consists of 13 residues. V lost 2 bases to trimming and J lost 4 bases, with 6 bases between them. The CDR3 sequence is CASSYQMGNTIYF. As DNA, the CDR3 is TGTGCCAGCAGTTACCAAATGGGAAACACCATATATTTT.

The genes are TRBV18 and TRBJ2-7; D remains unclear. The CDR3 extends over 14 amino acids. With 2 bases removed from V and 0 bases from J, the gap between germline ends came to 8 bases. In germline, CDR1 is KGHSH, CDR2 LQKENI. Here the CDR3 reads CASSPGRSSYEQYF. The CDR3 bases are TGTGCCAGCTCACCAGGCAGAAGCTCCTACGAGCAGTACTTC. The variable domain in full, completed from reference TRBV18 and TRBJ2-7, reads NAGVMQNPRHLVRRRGQEARLRCSPMKGHSHVYWYRQLPEEGLKFMVYLQKENIIDESGMPKERFSAEFPKEGPSILRIQQVVRGDSAAYFCASSPGRSSYEQYFGPGTRLTVT.

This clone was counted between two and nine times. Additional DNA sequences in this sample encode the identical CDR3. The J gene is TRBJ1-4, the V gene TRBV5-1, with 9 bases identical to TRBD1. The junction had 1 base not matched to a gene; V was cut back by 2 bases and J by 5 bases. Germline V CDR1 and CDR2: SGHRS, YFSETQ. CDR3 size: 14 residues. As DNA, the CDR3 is TGCGCCAGCAGCTTTGGACAGGGGAATGAAAAACTGTTTTTT. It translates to CASSFGQGNEKLFF.

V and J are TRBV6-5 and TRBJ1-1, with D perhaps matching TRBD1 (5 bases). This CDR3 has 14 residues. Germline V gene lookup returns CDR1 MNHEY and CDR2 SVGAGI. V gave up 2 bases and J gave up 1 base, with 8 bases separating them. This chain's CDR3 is CASSYQGSNTEAFF. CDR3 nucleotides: TGTGCCAGCAGTTACCAGGGATCGAACACTGAAGCTTTCTTT.

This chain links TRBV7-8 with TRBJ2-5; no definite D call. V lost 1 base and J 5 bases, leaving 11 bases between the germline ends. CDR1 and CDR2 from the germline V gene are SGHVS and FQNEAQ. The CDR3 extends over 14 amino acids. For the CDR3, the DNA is TGTGCCAGCAGCTTAGTATCGAGCTTGGAGACCCAGTACTTC. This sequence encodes CASSLVSSLETQYF.

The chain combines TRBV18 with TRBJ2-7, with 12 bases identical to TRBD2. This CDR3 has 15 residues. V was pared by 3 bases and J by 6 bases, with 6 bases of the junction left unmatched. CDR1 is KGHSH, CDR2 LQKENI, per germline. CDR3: CASSPVSSGRVEQYF. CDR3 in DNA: TGTGCCAGCTCACCGGTGTCTAGCGGGAGGGTCGAGCAGTACTTC.

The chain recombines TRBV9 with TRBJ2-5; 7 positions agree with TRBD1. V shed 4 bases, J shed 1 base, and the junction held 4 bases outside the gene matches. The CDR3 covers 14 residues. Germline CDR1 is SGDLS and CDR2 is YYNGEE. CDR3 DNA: TGTGCCAGCAGCCTGAGGGGGCTCCAAGAGACCCAGTACTTC. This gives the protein CASSLRGLQETQYF.

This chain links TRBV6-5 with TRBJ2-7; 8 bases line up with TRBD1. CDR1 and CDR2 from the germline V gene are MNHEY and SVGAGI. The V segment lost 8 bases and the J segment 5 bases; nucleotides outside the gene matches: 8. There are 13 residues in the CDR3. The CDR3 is CASSHRGVDEQYF. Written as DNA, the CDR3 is TGTGCCAGCTCCCACAGGGGGGTCGACGAGCAGTACTTC.

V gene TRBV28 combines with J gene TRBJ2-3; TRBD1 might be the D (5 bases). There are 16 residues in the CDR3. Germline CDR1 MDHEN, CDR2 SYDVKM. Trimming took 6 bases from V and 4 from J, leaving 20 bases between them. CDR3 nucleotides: TGTGCCAGCAGACCCGGTGGGGCCGAGATCCCAGATACGCAGTATTTT. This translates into CASRPGGAEIPDTQYF.